Sequencing of this TCR beta chain was carried out in a study of blood T cell repertoires in COVID-19. Turning to the study itself: COVID-19 samples collected from the United States, Italy and Spain covered acute and convalescent phases.

In the authors' methods: Nucleated cell counts were estimated from reference gene primer amplification. Using immunoSEQ multiplex PCR, the repertoire was profiled, and TCRdb retains in-frame clones only, with some absent. Clone size and V and J calls were adopted from that table, with D and trimming inferred from the DNA. The sample contains about 180,000 clones, roughly 87% of which appear only once. The germline V gene encodes CDR1 MNHNS and CDR2 SASEGT. This CDR3 comprises 14 residues. Trimming cost V 3 bases and J 6 bases, with 15 bases left between them. The clonotype originates from a man aged 18-30 years who had recovered from COVID-19. Sequencing input: peripheral blood. The genes are TRBV6-1 and TRBJ2-7, with D possibly being TRBD2 (6 bases). The CDR3 sequence is CASSDQTRISEQYF. The CDR3 nucleotides read TGTGCCAGCAGTGACCAGACTAGGATAAGCGAGCAGTACTTC.